This T cell receptor (beta chain) was sequenced for a study of T cell responses to AZD1222 COVID-19 vaccine. Overall study findings and caveats: Sampling captured repertoires only after the peak T cell response.

Of note for this clone: Its antigen remains unidentified.

Clones were sequenced by immunoSEQ multiplex PCR, and TCRdb holds only the in-frame ones, with some missing. The data contain more than 140,000 clones, roughly 90% of them singletons. The clonotype comes from an adult in good health. The source material was peripheral blood, sampled on day 0 of AZD1222 vaccination.

For the CDR3, the DNA is TGTGCCAGCAGATTACAGAAGTCGAGCTACACCTTC. Protein sequence: CASRLQKSSYTF. The chain uses TRBV28 and TRBJ1-2; D remains unclear. Germline lookup yields CDR1 MDHEN and CDR2 SYDVKM. This CDR3 has 12 residues. Between the trimmed V and J ends, which lost 6 bases and 9 bases, there was a span of 14 bases.